This TCR beta chain stems from a study of blood T cell repertoires in COVID-19. At the level of the study: Italy, Spain and the United States were the sources of the convalescent and acute COVID-19 samples.

The CDR3 is 13 residues long. V lost 7 bases to trimming and J lost 4 bases; unmatched junction nucleotides: 5. TCRdb's table, derived via immunoSEQ multiplex PCR, lists solely in-frame clones and lacks some. The profile shows around 130,000 clones, roughly 83% of them singletons. The chain carries TRBV12-3 or TRBV12-4 and TRBJ2-5; 8 bases agree with TRBD1. Material: peripheral blood. The TCR was taken from a man aged 55 to 70 with acute or convalescent COVID-19. For the CDR3, the DNA is TGTGCCAGCATCCGGACAGGGCGAGAGACCCAGTACTTC. Its translation is CASIRTGRETQYF.